Below, 9 T cell receptor beta chains from the same sample are listed, as sequenced in a study of chemoradiotherapy in HPV16-positive cancers. The method was immunoSEQ multiplex PCR; TCRdb's version includes in-frame clones alone and lacks a portion of them. This table has approximately 12,000 clones, roughly 81% appearing once. Collection took place from a patient who underwent chemoradiotherapy. These TCRs come from a human donor with HPV-associated anogenital cancer.

This chain links TRBV5-6 with TRBJ2-3; D is unclear. The V gene lost 1 base and the J gene lost 4 bases, with 7 bases spanning the gap. The CDR3 contains 13 residues. From germline, CDR1 is SGHDT and CDR2 YYEEEE. CDR3 protein: CASSLSRADTQYF. The DNA of the CDR3 is TGTGCCAGCAGCTTGTCCCGGGCAGATACGCAGTATTTT.

DNA of the CDR3: TGTGCCAGCAGCATCGCAGGGGTAAACTATGGCTACACCTTC. It codes for CASSIAGVNYGYTF. This chain joins TRBV5-4 and TRBJ1-2; D may be TRBD1 (6 bases). CDR1 SGHNT and CDR2 YYREEE come from the germline V gene (reference sequence). Trimming pared 4 bases from V and 2 bases from J, leaving 12 bases between. This CDR3 has 14 residues.

This clone was recorded a few times. V usage is TRBV6-5 and J usage is TRBJ1-1, with TRBD1 as a possible D gene (6 bases). Per germline, CDR1 MNHEY and CDR2 SVGAGI. Between the trimmed V and J ends, which lost 6 bases and 5 bases, there was a span of 13 bases. The CDR3 has 13 residues. The CDR3 sequence: CASSSTGRTEAFF. The CDR3 DNA sequence: TGTGCCAGCAGCTCTACAGGGAGAACTGAAGCTTTCTTT.

The J gene is TRBJ1-1, the V gene TRBV15; D not certain. CDR1 is LNHNV, CDR2 YYDKDF, per germline (reference sequence). V lost 3 bases and J lost 1, with 9 bases in between. The CDR3 is 14 amino acids. The CDR3 DNA reads TGTGCCACCAGCAGGGATAACACGAACACTGAAGCTTTCTTT. Translation: CATSRDNTNTEAFF.

The chain carries TRBV6-1 and TRBJ2-2; TRBD1 matches at 7 bases. The V segment lost 1 base and the J segment 5 bases; nucleotides outside the gene matches: 4. Germline V gene lookup returns CDR1 MNHNS and CDR2 SASEGT. The CDR3 is 15 amino acids. CDR3 bases: TGTGCCAGCAGTGAAGGACAGGGTTGGACCGGGGAGCTGTTTTTT. Translated: CASSEGQGWTGELFF.

The gene calls are TRBV5-1 and TRBJ1-2; the D is unclear. The V gene's germline CDR1 is SGHRS and CDR2 YFSETQ. V lost 4 bases to trimming and J lost 6 bases, with 13 bases between them. This CDR3 spans 13 amino acids. In DNA, the CDR3 is TGCGCCAGCAGCCCGCGGTCGCACGATGGCTACACCTTC. As protein: CASSPRSHDGYTF.

CDR3 nucleotide sequence: TGTGCCAGCAGTTTGTCCGACCCCTACGAGCAGTACTTC. It translates to CASSLSDPYEQYF. V gene TRBV27 combines with J gene TRBJ2-7; D is unresolved. Germline assignment: CDR1 MNHEY and CDR2 SMNVEV (reference sequence). This CDR3 is 13 amino acids long. V was trimmed by 3 bases and J by 2 bases, leaving 8 bases between them.

This sequence joins TRBV2 and TRBJ1-2; tentative D call: TRBD1 (5 bases). In germline, CDR1 is SNHLY, CDR2 FYNNEI. This CDR3 comprises 14 residues. Deletions cut 2 bases from V and 8 bases from J, with 15 bases between. CDR3 bases: TGTGCCAGCAGTGAAATGGGCAGGGTAGGAGGCTACACCTTC. It specifies CASSEMGRVGGYTF. Variable domain in full (rest from reference TRBV2 and TRBJ1-2): EPEVTQTPSHQVTQMGQEVILRCVPISNHLYFYWYRQILGQKVEFLVSFYNNEISEKSEIFDDQFSVERPDGSNFTLKIRSTKLEDSAMYFCASSEMGRVGGYTFGSGTRLTVV.

This clone turned up a few times. This CDR3 reads CASTHRVGAVIVGYTF. In DNA, the CDR3 is TGTGCCAGCACCCATCGGGTGGGCGCGGTAATTGTTGGCTACACCTTC. The rearrangement links TRBV28 to TRBJ1-2; no clear D gene. The CDR3 sequence is 16 residues long. Germline V gene data show CDR1 as MDHEN and CDR2 as SYDVKM. V dropped 7 bases and J dropped 7 bases, with 25 bases sitting between them.